This entry is about one T cell receptor beta chain. V was clipped by 5 bases and J by 5 bases, with 19 bases between them. This CDR3 has 16 residues. The germline CDR1 and CDR2 sequences are MDHEN and SYDVKM. This sample is part of a study of blood T cell repertoires in COVID-19. Some clones are missing from TCRdb's copy, which holds only in-frame ones; the method was immunoSEQ multiplex PCR. The repertoire holds about 170,000 clones, with around three quarters as singletons. This sequence joins TRBV28 and TRBJ2-1, with D tentatively TRBD1 (6 bases). This sequence was found in a woman in her sixties or seventies in a cohort exposed to, infected with or recovered from COVID-19 (not recorded which). Sequenced material: PBMCs or T cells enriched from blood (not recorded which). The CDR3 DNA follows: TGTGCCAGCAGTCCCCCCACAGGGATCCTCGACAATGAGCAGTTCTTC. Residues: CASSPPTGILDNEQFF.